This TCR beta chain originates from a study of cytomegalovirus exposure and HLA in healthy donors. General study points: Excluded: some indistinguishable V segments such as TRBV6-2 and TRBV6-3.

At collection, donors were nominally healthy, but unrecorded immune exposures were probable. PCR primers comprised 60 Vbeta and 13 Jbeta primers. Clones were read by immunoSEQ multiplex PCR, and TCRdb kept only the in-frame ones, dropping some. The table records roughly 100,000 clones, around 73% of them present only once. Trimming stripped 3 bases from V and 4 bases from J, with 12 bases between. The V gene's germline CDR1 is SGHTA and CDR2 FQGNSA. This CDR3 comprises 15 residues. Remarks on this clone: Its antigen is not identified.

The gene calls are TRBV7-2 and TRBJ2-2; possible D gene TRBD2, 7 bases. The source of this sequence is a man younger than 45 in good health and CMV-seronegative. The specimen was PBMCs. For the CDR3, the DNA is TGTGCCAGCAGCTTTGCGCGGGGGCGCACCGGGGAGCTGTTTTTT. It yields the protein CASSFARGRTGELFF.